The present T cell receptor (beta chain) was sequenced within a study of T-cell reconstitution after alpha-beta-depleted transplantation in children. TCRbeta library preparation incorporated unique molecular identifiers. TCRdb recomputed calls from the PCR reads with MiXCR, one row per CDR3 protein. The sample holds over 300,000 distinct CDR3 sequences, around 10% seen once. Trimming removed 4 bases from V and 2 bases from J; junction bases left unmatched: 6. CDR1 and CDR2 from the germline V gene are SGHRS and YFSETQ. The CDR3 runs 15 residues. A few counts support this clonotype. This sequence joins TRBV5-1 and TRBJ2-5, with 9 bases fitting TRBD1. The clonotype comes from a human donor who donated a stem cell graft to a child with acute lymphoblastic leukemia. This sample comprised PBMCs from the stem cell graft donor, obtained from the stem cell graft. The CDR3 nucleotides read TGCGCCAGCAGCGTGAGGGACAGGGCTCAAGAGACCCAGTACTTC. It specifies CASSVRDRAQETQYF.